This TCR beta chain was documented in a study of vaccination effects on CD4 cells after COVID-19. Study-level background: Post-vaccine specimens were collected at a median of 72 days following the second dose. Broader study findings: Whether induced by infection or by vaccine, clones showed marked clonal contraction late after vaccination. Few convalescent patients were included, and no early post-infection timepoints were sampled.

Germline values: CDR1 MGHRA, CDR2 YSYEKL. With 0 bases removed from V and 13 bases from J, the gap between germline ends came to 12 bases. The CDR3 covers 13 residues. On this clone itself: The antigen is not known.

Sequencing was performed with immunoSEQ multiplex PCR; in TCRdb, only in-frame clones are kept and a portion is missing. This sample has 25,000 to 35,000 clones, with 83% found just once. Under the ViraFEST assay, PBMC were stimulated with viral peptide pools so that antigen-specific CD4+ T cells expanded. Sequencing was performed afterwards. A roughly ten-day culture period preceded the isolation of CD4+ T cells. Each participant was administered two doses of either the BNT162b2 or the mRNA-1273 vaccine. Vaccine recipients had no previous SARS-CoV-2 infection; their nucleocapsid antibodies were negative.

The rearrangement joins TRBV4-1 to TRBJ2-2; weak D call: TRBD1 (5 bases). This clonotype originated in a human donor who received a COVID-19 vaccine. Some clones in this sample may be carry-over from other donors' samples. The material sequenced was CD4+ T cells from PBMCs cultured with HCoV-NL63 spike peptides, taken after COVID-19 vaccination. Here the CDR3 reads CASSQDQQGRLFF. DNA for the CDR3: TGCGCCAGCAGCCAAGATCAGCAGGGCCGGCTGTTTTTT.